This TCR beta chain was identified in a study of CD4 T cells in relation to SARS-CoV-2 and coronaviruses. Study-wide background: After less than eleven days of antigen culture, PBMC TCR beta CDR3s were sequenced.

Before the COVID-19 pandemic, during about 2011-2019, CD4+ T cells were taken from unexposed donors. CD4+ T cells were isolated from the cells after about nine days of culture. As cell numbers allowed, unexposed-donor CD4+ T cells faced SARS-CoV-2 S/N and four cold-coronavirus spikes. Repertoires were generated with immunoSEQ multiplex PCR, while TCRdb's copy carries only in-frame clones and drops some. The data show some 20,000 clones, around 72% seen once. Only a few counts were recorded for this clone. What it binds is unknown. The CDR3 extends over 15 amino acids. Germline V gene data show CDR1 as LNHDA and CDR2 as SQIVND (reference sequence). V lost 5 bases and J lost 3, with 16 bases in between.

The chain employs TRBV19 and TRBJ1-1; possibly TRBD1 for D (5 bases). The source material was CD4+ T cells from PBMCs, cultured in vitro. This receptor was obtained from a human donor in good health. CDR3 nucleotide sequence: TGTGCCAGTAGTGGGTTCGGCAGGGAGGACACTGAAGCTTTCTTT. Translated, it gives CASSGFGREDTEAFF.